The source of this TCR beta chain is a study of blood T cell repertoires in COVID-19. Profiled with immunoSEQ multiplex PCR; TCRdb holds only in-frame clones, not every one. The table shows around 200,000 clones, with 86% occurring only once. This CDR3 is built from 18 residues. The trim removed 5 bases at V and 6 bases at J, leaving 19 bases unmatched. Germline lookup yields CDR1 LNHDA and CDR2 SQIVND (reference sequence). This rearrangement joins TRBV19 to TRBJ2-3; 8 bases map to TRBD2. This TCR derives from a woman aged 55-70 years with COVID-19, enrolled during active disease. The sequenced sample consisted of peripheral blood. This CDR3 is CASSFRQGGSGARDTQYF. Here the CDR3 DNA reads TGTGCCAGTAGTTTCCGTCAAGGAGGTAGCGGGGCCCGTGATACGCAGTATTTT.